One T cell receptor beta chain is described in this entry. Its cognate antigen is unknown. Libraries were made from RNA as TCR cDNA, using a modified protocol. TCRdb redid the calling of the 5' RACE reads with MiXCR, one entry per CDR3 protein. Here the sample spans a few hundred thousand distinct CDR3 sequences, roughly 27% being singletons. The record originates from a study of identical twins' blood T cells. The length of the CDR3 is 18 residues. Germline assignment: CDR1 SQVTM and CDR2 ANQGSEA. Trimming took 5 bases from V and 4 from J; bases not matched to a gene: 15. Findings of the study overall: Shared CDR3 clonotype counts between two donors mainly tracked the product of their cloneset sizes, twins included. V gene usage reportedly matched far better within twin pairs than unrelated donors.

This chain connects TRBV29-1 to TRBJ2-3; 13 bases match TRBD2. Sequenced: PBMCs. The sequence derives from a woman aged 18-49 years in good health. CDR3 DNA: TGCAGCGTTTCCACTAGCGGGAGGGCCGGTTCAAAGGCAGATACGCAGTATTTT. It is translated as CSVSTSGRAGSKADTQYF.